This TCR beta chain was observed in a study of Ad26.COV2.S vaccination and SARS-CoV-2 variants. The germline V gene encodes CDR1 SEHNR and CDR2 FQNEAQ (reference sequence). V was cut by 3 bases and J by 2 bases, with 7 bases left in between. This CDR3 is 13 amino acids long. Treatment reported: around 19 received Ad26.COV2.S at low or high dose, single or two shots; about 5 received placebo; per-sample allocation not given. Each sample was drawn 63 days after the first injection (of vaccine or placebo). Profiling relied on immunoSEQ multiplex PCR, and the TCRdb table lists in-frame clones only, not all of them. The table shows approximately 410,000 clones, with approximately 92% occurring only once.

V usage is TRBV7-9 and J usage is TRBJ1-2; unclear D gene. Sample: peripheral blood, taken in a trial of Ad26.COV2.S vaccine versus placebo. The sequence came from a person aged 18-60 years who received the Ad26.COV2.S COVID-19 vaccine or a placebo. CDR3 sequence reads: CASSLASNYGYTF. The CDR3 DNA sequence: TGTGCCAGCAGCTTGGCAAGCAACTATGGCTACACCTTC.